Listed here are 9 T cell receptor beta chains from one sample, sequenced in a study of control samples from healthy donors and cancer patients (dated by TCRdb to the early 2020s). Receptors were amplified or captured by the immunoSEQ multiplex PCR assay. Drawn from immuneACCESS, this table holds only the in-frame rearrangements with V and J called that TCRdb kept. Clones are partly lost; checked studies trace under half to an unresolved V gene and leave the rest unexplained. This sample holds about 160,000 clones; about 94% were observed only once. The leading ten clones occupy over 3.5% of the sample. Sequenced sample: blood. These receptors were collected from a woman between 55 and 75 years old in good health.

The chain uses TRBV6-4 and TRBJ2-7; 7 bases line up with TRBD1. This CDR3 contains 14 residues. Germline V CDR1 and CDR2: MRHNA, SNTAGT. V lost 6 bases and J lost 3; bases outside the gene matches: 8. The chain's CDR3 is CASSRFDRDYEQYF. The CDR3 nucleotides are TGTGCCAGCAGCCGATTTGACAGGGACTACGAGCAGTACTTC.

J is TRBJ1-5 and V is TRBV7-2; TRBD1 matches 7 bases. Germline V gene sequence: CDR1 SGHTA, CDR2 FQGNSA. This CDR3 comprises 14 residues. Trimming took 2 bases from V and 2 from J; bases not matched to a gene: 0. The CDR3 nucleotides read TGTGCCAGCAGCTTAACAGGGGGCAATCAGCCCCAGCATTTT. Encoded protein: CASSLTGGNQPQHF.

This clone appeared a single time. The genes are TRBV25-1 and TRBJ1-5; possible D gene TRBD1, 6 bases. V lost 2 bases and J 0 bases, leaving 11 bases between the germline ends. Germline V gene data show CDR1 as MGHDK and CDR2 as SYGVNS. The CDR3 covers 16 residues. CDR3 protein: CASSEGGGGSNQPQHF. CDR3 nucleotides: TGTGCCAGCAGTGAAGGAGGGGGGGGTAGCAATCAGCCCCAGCATTTT.

The chain recombines TRBV2 with TRBJ1-2; no firm D call. V shed 3 bases and J shed 5 bases, with 10 bases lying between them. Germline V gives CDR1 SNHLY, CDR2 FYNNEI. There are 13 residues in the CDR3. CDR3 nucleotides: TGTGCCAGCAGTGATGGTTTTGAATATGGCTACACCTTC. As protein: CASSDGFEYGYTF.

This sequence joins TRBV7-8 and TRBJ1-4; maybe TRBD1 (5 bases). The V end was cut by 1 base, the J end by 6 bases, with 9 bases between. The CDR3 is 14 residues long. Looked up from germline, CDR1 is SGHVS and CDR2 is FQNEAQ. This CDR3 reads CASSLGTRDEKLFF. CDR3 sequence (DNA): TGTGCCAGCAGCTTAGGGACAAGAGATGAAAAACTGTTTTTT.

This CDR3 is CASSYFRDMMNTEAFF. The CDR3 DNA reads TGTGCCAGCAGTTACTTCCGGGACATGATGAACACTGAAGCTTTCTTT. The chain uses TRBV6-2 or TRBV6-3 and TRBJ1-1; D perhaps matches TRBD1 (6 bases). The germline gives CDR1 MNHEY, CDR2 SVGEGT. The CDR3 is 16 amino acids. The V end was cut by 1 base, the J end by 0 bases, with 12 bases between.

The count of this clone is one. Sequence at one end of the junction differs from germline and may be a read error. The chain is built from TRBV3-1 (or the pseudogene TRBV3-2) and TRBJ1-6; D is possibly TRBD1 (6 bases). The germline gives CDR1 LGHDT, CDR2 YNNKEL (reference sequence). The CDR3 covers 16 residues. For the CDR3, the DNA is TGTGCCAGCAGTCAAGTTGGGGGGGCTTATAATTCACCCCTCCACTTT. This codes for CASSQVGGAYNSPLHF.

The chain is built from TRBV18 and TRBJ2-4, with a possible D match to TRBD2 (7 bases). Trimming pared 0 bases from V and 8 bases from J, leaving 20 bases between. From germline, CDR1 is KGHSH and CDR2 LQKENI. The CDR3 totals 17 residues. CDR3 loop: CASSPPTPGQRGDIQYF. CDR3 DNA sequence: TGTGCCAGCTCACCACCGACACCTGGACAGCGGGGAGACATTCAGTACTTC.

The V gene is TRBV19, the J gene TRBJ2-3; the D gene could be TRBD1 or TRBD2 (5 bases each). This CDR3 comprises 16 residues. The ends were cut back, 5 bases at V and 0 bases at J, with 15 bases in the middle. Germline V gene data show CDR1 as LNHDA and CDR2 as SQIVND (reference sequence). Here the CDR3 DNA reads TGTGCCAGTAGTCCAACCGGGACGATTAGCACAGATACGCAGTATTTT. Its translation is CASSPTGTISTDTQYF.